This TCR beta chain came from a study of vaccination effects on CD4 cells after COVID-19. Study in general: It was two doses of either the BNT162b2 or mRNA-1273 vaccine that participants received.

ViraFEST used viral peptide pools to expand antigen-specific CD4+ T cells before sequencing. It was after roughly ten days of culture that CD4+ T cells were isolated. PCR-confirmed SARS-CoV-2 infection occurred in the person between March and December 2020. Relative to its sample, this clone is medium-sized (0.01 to 0.1%). The antigen remains unidentified. Repertoires were generated with immunoSEQ multiplex PCR, while TCRdb's copy carries only in-frame clones and drops some. The table has 22,000 or so clones, just under 75% seen once; the top ten hold about 38%. Germline CDR1 is SGHTA and CDR2 is FQGNSA. There are 16 residues in the CDR3. V lost 5 bases, J lost 4 bases, and 12 bases stayed unmatched.

The receptor was isolated from a human donor who had a prior SARS-CoV-2 infection. The chain is built from TRBV7-2 and TRBJ2-3; TRBD2 aligns across 7 bases. The sample here was CD4+ T cells from PBMCs cultured with a peptide pool, taken before COVID-19 vaccination. The CDR3 here is CASSQRGGSIPDTQYF. As DNA, the CDR3 is TGTGCCAGCAGCCAGAGGGGCGGGAGTATCCCAGATACGCAGTATTTT.